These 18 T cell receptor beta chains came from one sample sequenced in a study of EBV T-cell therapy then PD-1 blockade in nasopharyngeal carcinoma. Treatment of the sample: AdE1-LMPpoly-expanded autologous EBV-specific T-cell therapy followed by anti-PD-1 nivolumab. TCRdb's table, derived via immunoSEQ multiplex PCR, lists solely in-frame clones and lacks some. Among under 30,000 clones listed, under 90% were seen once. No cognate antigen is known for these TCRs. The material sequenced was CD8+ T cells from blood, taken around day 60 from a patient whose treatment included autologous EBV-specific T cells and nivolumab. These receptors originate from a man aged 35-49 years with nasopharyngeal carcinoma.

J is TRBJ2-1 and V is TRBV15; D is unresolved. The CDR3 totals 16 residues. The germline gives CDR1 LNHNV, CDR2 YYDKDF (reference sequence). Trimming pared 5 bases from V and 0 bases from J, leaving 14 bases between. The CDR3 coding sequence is TGTGCCACCAGCTCCGCCCAACTAAGCTCCTACAATGAGCAGTTCTTC. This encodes CATSSAQLSSYNEQFF. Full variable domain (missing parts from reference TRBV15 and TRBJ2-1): DAMVIQNPRYQVTQFGKPVTLSCSQTLNHNVMYWYQQKSSQAPKLLFHYYDKDFNNEADTPDNFQSRRPNTSFCFLDIRSPGLGDTAMYLCATSSAQLSSYNEQFFGPGTRLTVL.

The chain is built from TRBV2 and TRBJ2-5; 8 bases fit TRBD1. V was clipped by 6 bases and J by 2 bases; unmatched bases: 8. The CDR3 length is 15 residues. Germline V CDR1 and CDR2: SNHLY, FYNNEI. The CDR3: CASREGQVLQETQYF. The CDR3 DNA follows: TGTGCCAGCAGGGAGGGACAGGTCCTTCAAGAGACCCAGTACTTC.

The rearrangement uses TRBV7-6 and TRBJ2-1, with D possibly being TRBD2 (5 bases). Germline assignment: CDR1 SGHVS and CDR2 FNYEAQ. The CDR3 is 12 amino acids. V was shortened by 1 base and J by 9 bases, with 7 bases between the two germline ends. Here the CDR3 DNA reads TGTGCCAGCAGCTTAGGAGGGATTGAGCAGTTCTTC. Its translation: CASSLGGIEQFF.

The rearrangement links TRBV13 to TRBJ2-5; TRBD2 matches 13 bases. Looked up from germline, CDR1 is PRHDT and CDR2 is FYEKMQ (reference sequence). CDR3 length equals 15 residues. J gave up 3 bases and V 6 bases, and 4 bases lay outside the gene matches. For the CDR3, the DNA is TGTGCCAGCAGATTCGGGACTAGCGGGAAAGAGACCCAGTACTTC. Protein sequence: CASRFGTSGKETQYF.

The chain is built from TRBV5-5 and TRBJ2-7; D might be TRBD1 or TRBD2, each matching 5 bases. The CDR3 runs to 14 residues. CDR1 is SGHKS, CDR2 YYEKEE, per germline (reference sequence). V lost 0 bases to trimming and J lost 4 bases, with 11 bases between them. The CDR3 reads CASSLAGTEYEQYF. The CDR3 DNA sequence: TGTGCCAGCAGCTTGGCAGGGACGGAATACGAGCAGTACTTC.

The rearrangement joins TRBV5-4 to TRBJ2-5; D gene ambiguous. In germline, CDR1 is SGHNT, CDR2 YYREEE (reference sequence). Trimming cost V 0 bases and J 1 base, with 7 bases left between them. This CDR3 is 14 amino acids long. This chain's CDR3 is CASSLGRVQETQYF. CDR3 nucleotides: TGTGCCAGCAGCTTGGGACGGGTCCAAGAGACCCAGTACTTC.

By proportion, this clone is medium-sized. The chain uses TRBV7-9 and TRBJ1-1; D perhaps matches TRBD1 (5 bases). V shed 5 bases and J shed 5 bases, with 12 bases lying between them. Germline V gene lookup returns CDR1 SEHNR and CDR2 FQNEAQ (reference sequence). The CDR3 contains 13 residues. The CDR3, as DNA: TGTGCCAGCAGCCTTAGCTGGGGGACTGAAGCTTTCTTT. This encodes CASSLSWGTEAFF.

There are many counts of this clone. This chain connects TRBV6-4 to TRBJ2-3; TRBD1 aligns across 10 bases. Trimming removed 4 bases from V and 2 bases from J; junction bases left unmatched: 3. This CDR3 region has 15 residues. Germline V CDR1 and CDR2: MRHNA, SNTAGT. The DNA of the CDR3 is TGTGCCAGCAGTGGGGGGACAGGGGACACAGATACGCAGTATTTT. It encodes CASSGGTGDTDTQYF.

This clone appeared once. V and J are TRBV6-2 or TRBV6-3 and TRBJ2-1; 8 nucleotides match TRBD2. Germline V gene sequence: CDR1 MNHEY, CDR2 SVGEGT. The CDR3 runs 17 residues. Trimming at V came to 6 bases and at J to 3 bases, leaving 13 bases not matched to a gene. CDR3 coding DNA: TGTGCCAGCAGGCCTCGTACTTCGGCGGGGGGCTACAATGAGCAGTTCTTC. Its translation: CASRPRTSAGGYNEQFF.

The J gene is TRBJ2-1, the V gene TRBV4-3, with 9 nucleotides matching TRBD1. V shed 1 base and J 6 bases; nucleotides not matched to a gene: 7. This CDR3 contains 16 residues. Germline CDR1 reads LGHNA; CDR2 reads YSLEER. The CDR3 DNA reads TGCGCCAGCAGCCAAGCGCCCGACAGGGGGAGCAATGAGCAGTTCTTC. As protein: CASSQAPDRGSNEQFF.

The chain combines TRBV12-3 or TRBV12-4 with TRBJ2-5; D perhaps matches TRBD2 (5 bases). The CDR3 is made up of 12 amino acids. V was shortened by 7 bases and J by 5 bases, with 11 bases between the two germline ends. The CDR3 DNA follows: TGTGCCAGCAATCGGGGTGGGGAGACCCAGTACTTC. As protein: CASNRGGETQYF.

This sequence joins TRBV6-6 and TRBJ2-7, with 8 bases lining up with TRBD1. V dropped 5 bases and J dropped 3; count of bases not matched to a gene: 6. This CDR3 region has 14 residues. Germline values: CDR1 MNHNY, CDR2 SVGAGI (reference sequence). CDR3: CASSLSDRVYEQYF. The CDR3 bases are TGTGCCAGCAGTCTATCGGACAGGGTCTACGAGCAGTACTTC.

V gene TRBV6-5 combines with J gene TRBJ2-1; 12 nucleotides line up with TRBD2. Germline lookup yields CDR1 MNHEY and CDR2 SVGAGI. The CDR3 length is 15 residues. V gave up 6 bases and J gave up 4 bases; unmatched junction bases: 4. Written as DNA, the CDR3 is TGTGCCAGCAGCCTACTAGCGGGGGGTTACAATGAGCAGTTCTTC. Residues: CASSLLAGGYNEQFF.

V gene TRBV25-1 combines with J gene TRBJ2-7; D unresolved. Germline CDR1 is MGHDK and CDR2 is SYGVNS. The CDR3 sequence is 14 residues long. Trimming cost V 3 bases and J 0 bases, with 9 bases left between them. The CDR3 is CASSETELSYEQYF. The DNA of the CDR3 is TGTGCCAGCAGTGAGACGGAACTCTCCTACGAGCAGTACTTC.

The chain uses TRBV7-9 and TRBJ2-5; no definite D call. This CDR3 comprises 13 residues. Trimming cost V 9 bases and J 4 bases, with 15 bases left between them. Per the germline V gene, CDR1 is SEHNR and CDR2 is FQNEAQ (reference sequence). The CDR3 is CASQLDWGETQYF. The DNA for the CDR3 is TGTGCCAGTCAGCTTGACTGGGGAGAGACCCAGTACTTC.

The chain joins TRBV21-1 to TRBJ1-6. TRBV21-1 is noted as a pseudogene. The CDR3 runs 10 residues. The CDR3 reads CASSNHLPHF. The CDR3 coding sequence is TGTGCCAGCAGCAACCACTTGCCTCACTTT.

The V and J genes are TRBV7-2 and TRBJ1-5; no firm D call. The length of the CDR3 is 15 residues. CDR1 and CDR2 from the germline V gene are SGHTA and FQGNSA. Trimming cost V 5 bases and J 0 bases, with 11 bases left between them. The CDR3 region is CASSPGRHSNQPQHF. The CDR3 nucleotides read TGTGCCAGCAGCCCCGGTAGGCATAGCAATCAGCCCCAGCATTTT.

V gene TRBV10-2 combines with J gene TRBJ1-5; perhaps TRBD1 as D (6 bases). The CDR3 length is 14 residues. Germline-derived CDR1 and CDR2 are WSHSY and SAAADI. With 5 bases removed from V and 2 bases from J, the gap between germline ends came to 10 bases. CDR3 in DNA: TGCGCCAGCAGTTTGGGGGCCGGCAATCAGCCCCAGCATTTT. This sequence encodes CASSLGAGNQPQHF.